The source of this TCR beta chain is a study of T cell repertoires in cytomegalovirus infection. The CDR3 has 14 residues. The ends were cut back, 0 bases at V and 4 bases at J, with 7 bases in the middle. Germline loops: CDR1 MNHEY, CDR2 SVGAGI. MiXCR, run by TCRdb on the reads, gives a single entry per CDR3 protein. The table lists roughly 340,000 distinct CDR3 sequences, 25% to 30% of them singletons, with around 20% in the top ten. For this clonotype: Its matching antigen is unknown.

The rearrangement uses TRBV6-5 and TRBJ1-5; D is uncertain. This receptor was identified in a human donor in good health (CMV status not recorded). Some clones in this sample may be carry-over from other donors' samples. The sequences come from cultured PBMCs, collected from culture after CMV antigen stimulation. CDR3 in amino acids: CASSYSLGNQPQHF. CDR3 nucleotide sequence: TGTGCCAGCAGTTACTCGTTAGGGAATCAGCCCCAGCATTTT.